One sample yielded the 2 T cell receptor beta chains listed below, sequenced in a study of PD-L1 blockade in urothelial cancer. As for time point: peripheral blood 6 weeks after treatment start. Assay: immunoSEQ multiplex PCR; the TCRdb copy retains only in-frame clones and omits some. The sample lists some 48,000 clones, more than 80% seen once, with roughly 10% in the top ten. This material consisted of PBMCs, taken around atezolizumab (anti-PD-L1) treatment. The origin of the receptors is a man in his 70s with urothelial cancer.

The CDR3 DNA reads as TGTGCCAGCAGCCCGGGACAGACTCCTTTAGATACGCAGTATTTT. Its translation is CASSPGQTPLDTQYF. The V gene is TRBV7-9, the J gene TRBJ2-3; 7 bases match TRBD1. The CDR3 loop spans 15 amino acids. The germline gives CDR1 SEHNR, CDR2 FQNEAQ (reference sequence). J gave up 5 bases and V 5 bases, and 10 bases lay outside the gene matches.

The DNA of the CDR3 is TGCGCCAGCGGCTCGCTAGGACAGGGGGCTACCGGGGAGCTGTTTTTT. Amino acid sequence: CASGSLGQGATGELFF. The chain couples TRBV5-1 to TRBJ2-2; 11 nucleotides agree with TRBD1. In germline, CDR1 is SGHRS, CDR2 YFSETQ. This CDR3 spans 16 amino acids. V lost 7 bases to trimming and J lost 5 bases; unmatched junction nucleotides: 10.